The 31 T cell receptor beta chains listed next were all sequenced from one sample in a study of cytomegalovirus exposure and HLA in healthy donors. Libraries were prepared by immunoSEQ multiplex PCR; TCRdb keeps only in-frame clonotypes and omits some of them. The table lists 250,000 or so clones, about 90% of them singletons. The sequenced material came from PBMCs. The receptor source for this set is a man between 18 and 35 years old in good health and CMV-seropositive.

The chain recombines TRBV5-1 with TRBJ1-3; D not resolved. Between the trimmed V and J ends, which lost 0 bases and 0 bases, there was a span of 4 bases. The CDR3 runs 14 residues. The germline CDR1 and CDR2 sequences are SGHRS and YFSETQ. As DNA, the CDR3 is TGCGCCAGCAGCTTGGCAGTCTCTGGAAACACCATATATTTT. Translation: CASSLAVSGNTIYF.

The chain couples TRBV2 to TRBJ2-7; 7 bases map to TRBD1. This CDR3 contains 14 residues. The J segment lost 3 bases and the V segment lost 6 bases, leaving 8 bases of the junction unmatched. Germline CDR1 reads SNHLY; CDR2 reads FYNNEI. The CDR3 reads CASRQGEIVYEQYF. In DNA, the CDR3 is TGTGCCAGCAGGCAGGGGGAGATTGTCTACGAGCAGTACTTC.

In its sample, this clone was seen once. The chain recombines TRBV11-2 with TRBJ2-1; 12 nucleotides line up with TRBD2. Germline V gene sequence: CDR1 SGHAT, CDR2 FQNNGV. The V and J ends lost 5 bases and 8 bases, in that order; junction bases with no gene match: 7. This CDR3 has 15 residues. CDR3 nucleotides: TGTGCCAGCAGCCCGACTAGCGGGAGTCAGTATGAGCAGTTCTTC. This encodes CASSPTSGSQYEQFF.

The chain recombines TRBV5-4 with TRBJ2-1, with TRBD1 identical over 7 bases. The germline V gene has CDR1 SGHNT and CDR2 YYREEE (reference sequence). Unmatched junction bases numbered 7, after V lost 4 bases and J lost 0 bases. This CDR3 contains 16 residues. CDR3 in DNA: TGTGCCAGCAGCCTCGAGTGGACAGGCTCCTACAATGAGCAGTTCTTC. It codes for CASSLEWTGSYNEQFF.

This clone came up once. The CDR3 region is CASSWDSLYERKTYNEQFF. Written as DNA, the CDR3 is TGTGCCAGCAGTTGGGACTCCCTCTACGAGCGCAAAACCTACAATGAGCAGTTCTTC. The V and J genes are TRBV5-8 and TRBJ2-1, with D perhaps matching TRBD2 (6 bases). Germline lookup yields CDR1 SGHTS and CDR2 YDEGEE. V lost 5 bases and J lost 2, with 26 bases in between. CDR3 length equals 19 residues.

The rearrangement joins TRBV28 to TRBJ2-7, with 8 bases aligning to TRBD1. The V segment lost 6 bases and the J segment 5 bases; nucleotides outside the gene matches: 12. Germline CDR1 MDHEN, CDR2 SYDVKM. The CDR3 is made up of 15 amino acids. This CDR3 is CASRIEGRGRNEQYF. The CDR3 bases are TGTGCCAGCAGGATAGAAGGCAGGGGGCGCAACGAGCAGTACTTC.

This chain joins TRBV28 and TRBJ2-1; no definite D call. V lost 2 bases to trimming and J lost 7 bases, with 18 bases between them. The CDR3 runs 16 residues. Germline lookup yields CDR1 MDHEN and CDR2 SYDVKM. The CDR3 protein is CASSLVSSGHGNEQFF. The CDR3, as DNA: TGTGCCAGCAGTTTAGTTTCCTCAGGCCACGGGAATGAGCAGTTCTTC.

This chain joins TRBV28 and TRBJ1-3, with D maybe TRBD1 (5 bases). V gave up 7 bases and J gave up 4 bases, with 17 bases separating them. This CDR3 has 15 residues. Germline V gene data show CDR1 as MDHEN and CDR2 as SYDVKM. The CDR3 here is CASKTTGAAGNTIYF. CDR3 nucleotide sequence: TGTGCCAGCAAGACCACTGGGGCTGCCGGAAACACCATATATTTT.

V usage is TRBV9 and J usage is TRBJ2-7; D perhaps matches TRBD2 (5 bases). CDR1 is SGDLS, CDR2 YYNGEE, per germline. CDR3 length: 12 amino acids. Trimming stripped 4 bases from V and 1 base from J, with 6 bases between. CDR3 DNA sequence: TGTGCCAGCAGCTCGGGGTCCTACGAGCAGTACTTC. Protein product: CASSSGSYEQYF.

V is TRBV27 and J is TRBJ2-2, with 9 bases identical to TRBD1. CDR3 size: 15 residues. Germline values: CDR1 MNHEY, CDR2 SMNVEV (reference sequence). After removal of 6 bases from V and 3 bases from J, the junction contained 5 bases not matched to a gene. CDR3 amino acids: CASSLDRGYTGELFF. The CDR3 DNA sequence: TGTGCCAGCAGCCTCGACAGGGGGTACACCGGGGAGCTGTTTTTT.

The V gene is TRBV21-1, the J gene TRBJ2-2; TRBD1 is the table's D call, not checked against the DNA. TRBV21-1 is given as a pseudogene. The CDR3 is 16 residues long. The CDR3 region is CASGQGQIDNTGELFF. CDR3 bases: TGTGCCAGCGGACAGGGACAAATCGACAACACCGGGGAGCTGTTTTTT.

The chain is built from TRBV4-2 and TRBJ2-1; the D is unclear. V was shortened by 0 bases and J by 0 bases, with 9 bases between the two germline ends. This CDR3 spans 16 amino acids. CDR1 and CDR2 (germline): LGHNA, YNFKEQ. CDR3 protein: CASSQDRLSSYNEQFF. The CDR3 DNA follows: TGTGCCAGCAGCCAAGATCGCCTAAGCTCCTACAATGAGCAGTTCTTC.

This chain joins TRBV4-1 and TRBJ2-2; TRBD2 aligns across 12 bases. V was pared by 3 bases and J by 6 bases, with 8 bases of the junction left unmatched. The germline V gene encodes CDR1 MGHRA and CDR2 YSYEKL. The length of the CDR3 is 17 residues. CDR3 sequence (DNA): TGCGCCAGCAGCCACCCTAGCGGGAGGGGTTTACCCGGGGAGCTGTTTTTT. Translated: CASSHPSGRGLPGELFF.

This chain connects TRBV2 to TRBJ2-3; D remains ambiguous. The length of the CDR3 is 15 residues. CDR1 SNHLY and CDR2 FYNNEI come from the germline V gene. Between the trimmed V and J ends, which lost 2 bases and 2 bases, there was a span of 11 bases. As DNA, the CDR3 is TGTGCCAGCAGTGAACAGCTGGACCACACAGATACGCAGTATTTT. This gives the protein CASSEQLDHTDTQYF.

The chain has TRBV30 and TRBJ1-4; 12 bases are shared with TRBD1. V trimming: 3 bases; J trimming: 6 bases; junction bases outside the gene matches: 11. The CDR3 is made up of 17 amino acids. Germline CDR1 is GTSNPN and CDR2 is SVGIG (reference sequence). The CDR3 bases are TGTGCCTGGAGGGGGACAGGGGGCGCGAGAAACGATGAAAAACTGTTTTTT. It yields the protein CAWRGTGGARNDEKLFF.

The chain recombines TRBV7-8 with TRBJ1-2; 7 nucleotides match TRBD1. Trimming removed 0 bases from V and 5 bases from J; junction bases left unmatched: 3. Germline values: CDR1 SGHVS, CDR2 FQNEAQ. The CDR3 totals 14 residues. DNA for the CDR3: TGTGCCAGCAGCTTAGCGATACAGGGGTATGGCTACACCTTC. It translates to CASSLAIQGYGYTF.

This chain uses TRBV18 with TRBJ2-7, with D perhaps TRBD1 (6 bases). V lost 1 base and J lost 4, with 8 bases in between. The CDR3 is 13 amino acids. Looked up from germline, CDR1 is KGHSH and CDR2 is LQKENI. The CDR3 DNA reads TGTGCCAGCTCACCACGGGGGCCATACGAGCAGTACTTC. It codes for CASSPRGPYEQYF.

The chain employs TRBV4-2 and TRBJ2-7; 7 bases are a match to TRBD1. The CDR3 spans 16 residues. Germline CDR1 LGHNA, CDR2 YNFKEQ. The V gene end was trimmed by 0 bases and the J gene end by 4 bases; junction bases not matched to a gene: 9. CDR3 protein: CASSQDQNRGGYEQYF. In DNA, the CDR3 is TGTGCCAGCAGCCAAGATCAGAACAGGGGTGGTTACGAGCAGTACTTC.

The gene calls are TRBV4-2 and TRBJ1-1; D ambiguous. Germline V gene lookup returns CDR1 LGHNA and CDR2 YNFKEQ. V lost 6 bases, J lost 0 bases, and 14 bases lay in between. The CDR3 loop spans 15 amino acids. This chain's CDR3 is CASSRSQTLNTEAFF. As DNA, the CDR3 is TGTGCCAGCAGTCGGAGCCAAACCCTGAACACTGAAGCTTTCTTT.

The V call is TRBV11-2, the J call TRBJ1-1; maybe TRBD1 (5 bases). The V gene lost 5 bases and the J gene lost 8 bases, with 12 bases spanning the gap. The germline CDR1 and CDR2 sequences are SGHAT and FQNNGV. This CDR3 contains 12 residues. This CDR3 reads CASSRGAGEAFF. For the CDR3, the DNA is TGTGCCAGCAGCCGTGGGGCGGGAGAAGCTTTCTTT.

The DNA of the CDR3 is TGCAGCGTTGAACCTGACAGGGGGTTATACACAGATACGCAGTATTTT. Translating it yields CSVEPDRGLYTDTQYF. V and J are TRBV29-1 and TRBJ2-3, with 9 positions matching TRBD1. This CDR3 has 16 residues. Germline V lookup: CDR1 SQVTM, CDR2 ANQGSEA. The junction had 8 bases not matched to a gene; V was cut back by 2 bases and J by 2 bases.

This chain links TRBV4-1 with TRBJ2-7, with D tentatively TRBD2 (7 bases). Germline-derived CDR1 and CDR2 are MGHRA and YSYEKL. The CDR3 extends over 14 amino acids. Trimming took 4 bases from V and 6 from J, leaving 16 bases between them. The DNA for the CDR3 is TGCGCCAGCAGCCCGGGGGGCAGGGGAGGCGAGCAGTACTTC. Encoded protein: CASSPGGRGGEQYF.

The V call is TRBV27, the J call TRBJ1-1; D is undetermined. V gave up 5 bases and J gave up 1 base, with 14 bases separating them. Germline lookup yields CDR1 MNHEY and CDR2 SMNVEV (reference sequence). This CDR3 comprises 15 residues. As DNA, the CDR3 is TGTGCCAGCAGTCCCCTCCGGGGAAGGAACACTGAAGCTTTCTTT. Encoded protein: CASSPLRGRNTEAFF.

The rearrangement uses TRBV4-3 and TRBJ2-7; D gene uncertain. Germline lookup yields CDR1 LGHNA and CDR2 YSLEER. The ends were cut back, 4 bases at V and 3 bases at J, with 19 bases in the middle. The CDR3 is 16 residues long. The CDR3 nucleotides read TGCGCCAGCAGCCCAAGATTGCCAGGAGTCAACTACGAGCAGTACTTC. Protein: CASSPRLPGVNYEQYF.

The chain combines TRBV10-3 with TRBJ1-1; maybe TRBD1 (6 bases). The V gene lost 3 bases and the J gene lost 6 bases, with 11 bases spanning the gap. Per germline, CDR1 ENHRY and CDR2 SYGVKD. This CDR3 has 13 residues. CDR3 loop: CAISEVTGAEAFF. As DNA, the CDR3 is TGTGCCATCAGTGAAGTGACAGGCGCTGAAGCTTTCTTT.

The rearrangement uses TRBV6-5 and TRBJ1-2; perhaps TRBD1 as D (5 bases). Between the trimmed V and J ends, which lost 10 bases and 4 bases, there was a span of 10 bases. CDR1 and CDR2 from the germline V gene are MNHEY and SVGAGI. The length of the CDR3 is 11 residues. CDR3 amino acids: CATRDGYGYTF. The CDR3 DNA follows: TGTGCCACCAGGGACGGCTATGGCTACACCTTC.

This chain connects TRBV5-1 to TRBJ1-5; unclear D gene. This CDR3 is built from 15 residues. The germline CDR1 and CDR2 sequences are SGHRS and YFSETQ. V was cut by 4 bases and J by 0 bases, with 11 bases left in between. CDR3 sequence reads: CASSRDGYSNQPQHF. CDR3 sequence (DNA): TGCGCCAGCAGCCGAGACGGATATAGCAATCAGCCCCAGCATTTT.

This sequence joins TRBV6-1 and TRBJ2-7; no clear D. The CDR3 contains 14 residues. Trimming took off 3 bases at V and 2 bases at J, with 11 bases between the two ends. Germline V gene sequence: CDR1 MNHNS, CDR2 SASEGT. This CDR3 is CASSDGDPAYEQYF. DNA for the CDR3: TGTGCCAGCAGTGACGGTGATCCCGCCTACGAGCAGTACTTC.

The V and J genes are TRBV28 and TRBJ1-1, with a possible D match to TRBD1 (5 bases). Trimming shortened V by 5 bases and J by 3 bases, and 16 bases separated the two germline ends. This CDR3 contains 15 residues. Germline values: CDR1 MDHEN, CDR2 SYDVKM. The CDR3 nucleotides read TGTGCCAGCAGTCGTGGGGACCTCGGGGACACTGAAGCTTTCTTT. It codes for CASSRGDLGDTEAFF.

The chain uses TRBV2 and TRBJ2-1; the match to TRBD2 covers 13 bases. This CDR3 comprises 13 residues. CDR1 SNHLY and CDR2 FYNNEI come from the germline V gene. V dropped 6 bases and J dropped 9; count of bases not matched to a gene: 2. This CDR3 is CASSGLAGVEQFF. CDR3 nucleotides: TGTGCCAGCAGCGGACTAGCGGGAGTTGAGCAGTTCTTC.

CDR3 protein: CASSSGQGPGELFF. Written as DNA, the CDR3 is TGTGCCAGCAGCTCGGGACAGGGCCCCGGGGAGCTGTTTTTT. This sequence joins TRBV5-4 and TRBJ2-2; 9 bases match TRBD1. Trimming removed 3 bases from V and 6 bases from J; junction bases left unmatched: 3. The CDR3 is 14 residues long. Germline assignment: CDR1 SGHNT and CDR2 YYREEE (reference sequence).